This TCR beta chain was sequenced during a study of control samples from healthy donors and cancer patients. The method was immunoSEQ multiplex PCR; TCRdb's version includes in-frame clones alone and lacks a portion of them. The profile covers 70,000 to 95,000 clones, with 70% to 90% appearing a single time and over 15% taken by the ten largest. This clonotype was obtained from a man aged 45-65 years in good health. The sequencing input was blood.

The CDR3 region has the DNA TGTGCCAGCAGTGGCACATGGGGTGTGAGCAATCAGCCCCAGCATTTT. This codes for CASSGTWGVSNQPQHF. The chain is built from TRBV6-2 or TRBV6-3 and TRBJ1-5; D is unresolved. The CDR3 contains 16 residues. V lost 5 bases, J lost 1 base, and 15 bases lay in between. Per germline, CDR1 MNHEY and CDR2 SVGEGT.